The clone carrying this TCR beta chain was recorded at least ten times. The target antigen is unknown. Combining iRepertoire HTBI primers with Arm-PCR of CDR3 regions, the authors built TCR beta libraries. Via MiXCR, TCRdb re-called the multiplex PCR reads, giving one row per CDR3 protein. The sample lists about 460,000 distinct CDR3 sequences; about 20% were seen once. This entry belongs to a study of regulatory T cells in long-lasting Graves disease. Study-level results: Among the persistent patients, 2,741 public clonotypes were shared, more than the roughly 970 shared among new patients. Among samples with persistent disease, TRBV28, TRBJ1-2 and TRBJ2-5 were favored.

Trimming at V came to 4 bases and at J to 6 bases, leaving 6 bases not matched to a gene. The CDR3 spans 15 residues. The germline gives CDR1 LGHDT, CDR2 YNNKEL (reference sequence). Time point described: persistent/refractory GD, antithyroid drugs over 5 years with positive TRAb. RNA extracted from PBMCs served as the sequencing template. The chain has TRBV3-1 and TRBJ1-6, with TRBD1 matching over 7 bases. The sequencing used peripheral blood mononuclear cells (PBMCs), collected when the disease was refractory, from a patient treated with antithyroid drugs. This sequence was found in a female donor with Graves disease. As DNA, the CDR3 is TGTGCCAGCAGCCGGGGATGGGACAGTAATTCACCCCTCCACTTT. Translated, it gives CASSRGWDSNSPLHF.